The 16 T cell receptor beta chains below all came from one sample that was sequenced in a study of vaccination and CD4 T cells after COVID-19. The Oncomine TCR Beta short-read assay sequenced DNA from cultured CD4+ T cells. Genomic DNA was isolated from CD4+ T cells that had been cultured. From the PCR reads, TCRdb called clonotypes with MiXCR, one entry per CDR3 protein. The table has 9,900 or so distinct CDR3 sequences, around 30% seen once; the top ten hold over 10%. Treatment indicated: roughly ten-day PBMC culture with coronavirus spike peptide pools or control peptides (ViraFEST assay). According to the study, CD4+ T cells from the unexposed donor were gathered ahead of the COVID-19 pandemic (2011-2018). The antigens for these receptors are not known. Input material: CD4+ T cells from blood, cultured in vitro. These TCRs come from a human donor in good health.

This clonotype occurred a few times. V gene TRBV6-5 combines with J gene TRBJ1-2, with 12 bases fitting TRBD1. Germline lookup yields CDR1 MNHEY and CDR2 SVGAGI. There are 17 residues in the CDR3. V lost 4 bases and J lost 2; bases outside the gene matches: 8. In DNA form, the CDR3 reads TGTGCCAGCAGTTCAGGGACAGGGGGCGCGAGAAACTATGGCTACACCTTC. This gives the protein CASSSGTGGARNYGYTF.

The CDR3 region has the DNA TGTGCCATCAGTGAAAGACTAGCGGGGCAAGAGACCCAGTACTTC. This gives the protein CAISERLAGQETQYF. The V gene is TRBV10-3, the J gene TRBJ2-5; 11 bases are a match to TRBD2. The CDR3 spans 15 residues. Germline CDR1 and CDR2: ENHRY and SYGVKD. V was clipped by 3 bases and J by 2 bases; unmatched bases: 2.

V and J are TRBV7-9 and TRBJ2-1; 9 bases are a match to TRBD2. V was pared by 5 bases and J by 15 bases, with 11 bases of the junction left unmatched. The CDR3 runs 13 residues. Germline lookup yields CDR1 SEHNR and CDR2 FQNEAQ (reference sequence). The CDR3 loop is CASSPSGRPAGFF. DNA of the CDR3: TGTGCCAGCAGCCCAAGCGGGAGGCCCGCGGGGTTCTTC.

CDR3 DNA sequence: TGTGCCAGCAGTACGGGGTGGAATGAGCAGTTCTTC. Encoded protein: CASSTGWNEQFF. The gene calls are TRBV6-1 and TRBJ2-1, with D perhaps TRBD2 (5 bases). The germline gives CDR1 MNHNS, CDR2 SASEGT. The CDR3 runs to 12 residues. Deletions cut 5 bases from V and 7 bases from J, with 9 bases between.

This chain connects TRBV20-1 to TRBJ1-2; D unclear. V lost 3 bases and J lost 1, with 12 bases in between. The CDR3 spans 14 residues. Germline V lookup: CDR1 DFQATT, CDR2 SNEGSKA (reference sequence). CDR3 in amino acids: CSASQDGLNYGYTF. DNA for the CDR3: TGCAGTGCTAGCCAGGACGGTCTTAACTATGGCTACACCTTC.

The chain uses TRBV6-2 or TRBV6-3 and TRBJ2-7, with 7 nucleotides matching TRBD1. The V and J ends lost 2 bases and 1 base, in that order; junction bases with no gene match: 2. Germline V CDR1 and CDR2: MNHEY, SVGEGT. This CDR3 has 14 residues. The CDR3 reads CASSYPGQSYEQYF. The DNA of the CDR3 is TGTGCCAGCAGTTACCCGGGACAGTCCTACGAGCAGTACTTC.

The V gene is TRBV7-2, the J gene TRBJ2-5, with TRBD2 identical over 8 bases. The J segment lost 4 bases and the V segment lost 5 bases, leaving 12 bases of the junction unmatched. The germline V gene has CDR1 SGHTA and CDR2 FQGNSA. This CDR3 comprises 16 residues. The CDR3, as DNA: TGTGCCAGCAGCGCAGACCGACTGGCGGGAGGAGAGACCCAGTACTTC. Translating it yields CASSADRLAGGETQYF.

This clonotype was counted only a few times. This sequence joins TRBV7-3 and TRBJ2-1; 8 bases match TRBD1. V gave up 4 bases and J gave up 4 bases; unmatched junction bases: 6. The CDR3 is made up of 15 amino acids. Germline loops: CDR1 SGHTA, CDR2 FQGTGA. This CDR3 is CASSYTGGSYNEQFF. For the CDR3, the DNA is TGTGCCAGCAGCTATACAGGGGGATCTTACAATGAGCAGTTCTTC.

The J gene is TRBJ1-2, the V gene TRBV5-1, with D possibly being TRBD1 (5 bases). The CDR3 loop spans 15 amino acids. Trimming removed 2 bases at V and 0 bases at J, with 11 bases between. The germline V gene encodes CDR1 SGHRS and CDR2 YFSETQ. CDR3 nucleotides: TGCGCCAGCAGCTTCGGCTCAGGGACTAACTATGGCTACACCTTC. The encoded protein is CASSFGSGTNYGYTF.

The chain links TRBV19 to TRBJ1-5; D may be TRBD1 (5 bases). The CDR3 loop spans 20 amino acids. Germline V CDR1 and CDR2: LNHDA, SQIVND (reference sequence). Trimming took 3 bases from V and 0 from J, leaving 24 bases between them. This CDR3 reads CASSMYLEGRWAYSNQPQHF. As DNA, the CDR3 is TGTGCCAGTAGTATGTATTTGGAGGGACGGTGGGCCTATAGCAATCAGCCCCAGCATTTT. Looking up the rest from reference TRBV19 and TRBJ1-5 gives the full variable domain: DGGITQSPKYLFRKEGQNVTLSCEQNLNHDAMYWYRQDPGQGLRLIYYSQIVNDFQKGDIAEGYSVSREKKESFPLTVTSAQKNPTAFYLCASSMYLEGRWAYSNQPQHFGDGTRLSIL.

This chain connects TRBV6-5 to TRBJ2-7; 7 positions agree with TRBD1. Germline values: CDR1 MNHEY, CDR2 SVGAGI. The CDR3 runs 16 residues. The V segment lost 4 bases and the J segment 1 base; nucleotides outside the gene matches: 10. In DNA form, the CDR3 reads TGTGCCAGCAGTTCGCGGATTAGGACAGGTTCCTACGAGCAGTACTTC. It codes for CASSSRIRTGSYEQYF.

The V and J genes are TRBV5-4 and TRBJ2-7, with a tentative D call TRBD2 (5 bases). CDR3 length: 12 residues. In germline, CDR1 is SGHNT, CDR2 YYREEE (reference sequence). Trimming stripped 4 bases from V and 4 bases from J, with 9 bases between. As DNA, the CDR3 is TGTGCCAGCAGCCCTGGAGGTTACGAGCAGTACTTC. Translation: CASSPGGYEQYF.

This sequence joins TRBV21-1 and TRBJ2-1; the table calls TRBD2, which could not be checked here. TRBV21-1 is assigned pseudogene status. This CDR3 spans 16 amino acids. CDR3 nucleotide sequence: TGTGCCAGCAGCAAAAGGGCAGCGGGAGGTGGGAATGAGCAGTTCTTC. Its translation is CASSKRAAGGGNEQFF.

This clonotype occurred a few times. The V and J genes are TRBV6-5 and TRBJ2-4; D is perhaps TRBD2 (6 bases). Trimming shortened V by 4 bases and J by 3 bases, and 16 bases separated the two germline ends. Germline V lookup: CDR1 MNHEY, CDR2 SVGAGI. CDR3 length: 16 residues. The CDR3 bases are TGTGCCAGCAGTTCCCCGACTAGGGTTGGCAAAAACATTCAGTACTTC. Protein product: CASSSPTRVGKNIQYF.

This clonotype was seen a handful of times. The CDR3 nucleotides are TGTGCCAGCAGCTTAAAGAGGGCTAGCGGATTCCAAGAGACCCAGTACTTC. This encodes CASSLKRASGFQETQYF. J is TRBJ2-5 and V is TRBV7-3; 7 bases are shared with TRBD2. This CDR3 comprises 17 residues. With V trimmed by 1 base and J by 1 base, 9 bases remained unmatched. CDR1 SGHTA and CDR2 FQGTGA come from the germline V gene.

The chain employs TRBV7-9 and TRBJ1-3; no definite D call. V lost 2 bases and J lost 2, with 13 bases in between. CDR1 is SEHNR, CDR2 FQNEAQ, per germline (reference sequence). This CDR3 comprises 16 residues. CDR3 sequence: CASSLMRGGPGNTIYF. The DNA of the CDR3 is TGTGCCAGCAGCTTAATGCGGGGAGGGCCTGGAAACACCATATATTTT.